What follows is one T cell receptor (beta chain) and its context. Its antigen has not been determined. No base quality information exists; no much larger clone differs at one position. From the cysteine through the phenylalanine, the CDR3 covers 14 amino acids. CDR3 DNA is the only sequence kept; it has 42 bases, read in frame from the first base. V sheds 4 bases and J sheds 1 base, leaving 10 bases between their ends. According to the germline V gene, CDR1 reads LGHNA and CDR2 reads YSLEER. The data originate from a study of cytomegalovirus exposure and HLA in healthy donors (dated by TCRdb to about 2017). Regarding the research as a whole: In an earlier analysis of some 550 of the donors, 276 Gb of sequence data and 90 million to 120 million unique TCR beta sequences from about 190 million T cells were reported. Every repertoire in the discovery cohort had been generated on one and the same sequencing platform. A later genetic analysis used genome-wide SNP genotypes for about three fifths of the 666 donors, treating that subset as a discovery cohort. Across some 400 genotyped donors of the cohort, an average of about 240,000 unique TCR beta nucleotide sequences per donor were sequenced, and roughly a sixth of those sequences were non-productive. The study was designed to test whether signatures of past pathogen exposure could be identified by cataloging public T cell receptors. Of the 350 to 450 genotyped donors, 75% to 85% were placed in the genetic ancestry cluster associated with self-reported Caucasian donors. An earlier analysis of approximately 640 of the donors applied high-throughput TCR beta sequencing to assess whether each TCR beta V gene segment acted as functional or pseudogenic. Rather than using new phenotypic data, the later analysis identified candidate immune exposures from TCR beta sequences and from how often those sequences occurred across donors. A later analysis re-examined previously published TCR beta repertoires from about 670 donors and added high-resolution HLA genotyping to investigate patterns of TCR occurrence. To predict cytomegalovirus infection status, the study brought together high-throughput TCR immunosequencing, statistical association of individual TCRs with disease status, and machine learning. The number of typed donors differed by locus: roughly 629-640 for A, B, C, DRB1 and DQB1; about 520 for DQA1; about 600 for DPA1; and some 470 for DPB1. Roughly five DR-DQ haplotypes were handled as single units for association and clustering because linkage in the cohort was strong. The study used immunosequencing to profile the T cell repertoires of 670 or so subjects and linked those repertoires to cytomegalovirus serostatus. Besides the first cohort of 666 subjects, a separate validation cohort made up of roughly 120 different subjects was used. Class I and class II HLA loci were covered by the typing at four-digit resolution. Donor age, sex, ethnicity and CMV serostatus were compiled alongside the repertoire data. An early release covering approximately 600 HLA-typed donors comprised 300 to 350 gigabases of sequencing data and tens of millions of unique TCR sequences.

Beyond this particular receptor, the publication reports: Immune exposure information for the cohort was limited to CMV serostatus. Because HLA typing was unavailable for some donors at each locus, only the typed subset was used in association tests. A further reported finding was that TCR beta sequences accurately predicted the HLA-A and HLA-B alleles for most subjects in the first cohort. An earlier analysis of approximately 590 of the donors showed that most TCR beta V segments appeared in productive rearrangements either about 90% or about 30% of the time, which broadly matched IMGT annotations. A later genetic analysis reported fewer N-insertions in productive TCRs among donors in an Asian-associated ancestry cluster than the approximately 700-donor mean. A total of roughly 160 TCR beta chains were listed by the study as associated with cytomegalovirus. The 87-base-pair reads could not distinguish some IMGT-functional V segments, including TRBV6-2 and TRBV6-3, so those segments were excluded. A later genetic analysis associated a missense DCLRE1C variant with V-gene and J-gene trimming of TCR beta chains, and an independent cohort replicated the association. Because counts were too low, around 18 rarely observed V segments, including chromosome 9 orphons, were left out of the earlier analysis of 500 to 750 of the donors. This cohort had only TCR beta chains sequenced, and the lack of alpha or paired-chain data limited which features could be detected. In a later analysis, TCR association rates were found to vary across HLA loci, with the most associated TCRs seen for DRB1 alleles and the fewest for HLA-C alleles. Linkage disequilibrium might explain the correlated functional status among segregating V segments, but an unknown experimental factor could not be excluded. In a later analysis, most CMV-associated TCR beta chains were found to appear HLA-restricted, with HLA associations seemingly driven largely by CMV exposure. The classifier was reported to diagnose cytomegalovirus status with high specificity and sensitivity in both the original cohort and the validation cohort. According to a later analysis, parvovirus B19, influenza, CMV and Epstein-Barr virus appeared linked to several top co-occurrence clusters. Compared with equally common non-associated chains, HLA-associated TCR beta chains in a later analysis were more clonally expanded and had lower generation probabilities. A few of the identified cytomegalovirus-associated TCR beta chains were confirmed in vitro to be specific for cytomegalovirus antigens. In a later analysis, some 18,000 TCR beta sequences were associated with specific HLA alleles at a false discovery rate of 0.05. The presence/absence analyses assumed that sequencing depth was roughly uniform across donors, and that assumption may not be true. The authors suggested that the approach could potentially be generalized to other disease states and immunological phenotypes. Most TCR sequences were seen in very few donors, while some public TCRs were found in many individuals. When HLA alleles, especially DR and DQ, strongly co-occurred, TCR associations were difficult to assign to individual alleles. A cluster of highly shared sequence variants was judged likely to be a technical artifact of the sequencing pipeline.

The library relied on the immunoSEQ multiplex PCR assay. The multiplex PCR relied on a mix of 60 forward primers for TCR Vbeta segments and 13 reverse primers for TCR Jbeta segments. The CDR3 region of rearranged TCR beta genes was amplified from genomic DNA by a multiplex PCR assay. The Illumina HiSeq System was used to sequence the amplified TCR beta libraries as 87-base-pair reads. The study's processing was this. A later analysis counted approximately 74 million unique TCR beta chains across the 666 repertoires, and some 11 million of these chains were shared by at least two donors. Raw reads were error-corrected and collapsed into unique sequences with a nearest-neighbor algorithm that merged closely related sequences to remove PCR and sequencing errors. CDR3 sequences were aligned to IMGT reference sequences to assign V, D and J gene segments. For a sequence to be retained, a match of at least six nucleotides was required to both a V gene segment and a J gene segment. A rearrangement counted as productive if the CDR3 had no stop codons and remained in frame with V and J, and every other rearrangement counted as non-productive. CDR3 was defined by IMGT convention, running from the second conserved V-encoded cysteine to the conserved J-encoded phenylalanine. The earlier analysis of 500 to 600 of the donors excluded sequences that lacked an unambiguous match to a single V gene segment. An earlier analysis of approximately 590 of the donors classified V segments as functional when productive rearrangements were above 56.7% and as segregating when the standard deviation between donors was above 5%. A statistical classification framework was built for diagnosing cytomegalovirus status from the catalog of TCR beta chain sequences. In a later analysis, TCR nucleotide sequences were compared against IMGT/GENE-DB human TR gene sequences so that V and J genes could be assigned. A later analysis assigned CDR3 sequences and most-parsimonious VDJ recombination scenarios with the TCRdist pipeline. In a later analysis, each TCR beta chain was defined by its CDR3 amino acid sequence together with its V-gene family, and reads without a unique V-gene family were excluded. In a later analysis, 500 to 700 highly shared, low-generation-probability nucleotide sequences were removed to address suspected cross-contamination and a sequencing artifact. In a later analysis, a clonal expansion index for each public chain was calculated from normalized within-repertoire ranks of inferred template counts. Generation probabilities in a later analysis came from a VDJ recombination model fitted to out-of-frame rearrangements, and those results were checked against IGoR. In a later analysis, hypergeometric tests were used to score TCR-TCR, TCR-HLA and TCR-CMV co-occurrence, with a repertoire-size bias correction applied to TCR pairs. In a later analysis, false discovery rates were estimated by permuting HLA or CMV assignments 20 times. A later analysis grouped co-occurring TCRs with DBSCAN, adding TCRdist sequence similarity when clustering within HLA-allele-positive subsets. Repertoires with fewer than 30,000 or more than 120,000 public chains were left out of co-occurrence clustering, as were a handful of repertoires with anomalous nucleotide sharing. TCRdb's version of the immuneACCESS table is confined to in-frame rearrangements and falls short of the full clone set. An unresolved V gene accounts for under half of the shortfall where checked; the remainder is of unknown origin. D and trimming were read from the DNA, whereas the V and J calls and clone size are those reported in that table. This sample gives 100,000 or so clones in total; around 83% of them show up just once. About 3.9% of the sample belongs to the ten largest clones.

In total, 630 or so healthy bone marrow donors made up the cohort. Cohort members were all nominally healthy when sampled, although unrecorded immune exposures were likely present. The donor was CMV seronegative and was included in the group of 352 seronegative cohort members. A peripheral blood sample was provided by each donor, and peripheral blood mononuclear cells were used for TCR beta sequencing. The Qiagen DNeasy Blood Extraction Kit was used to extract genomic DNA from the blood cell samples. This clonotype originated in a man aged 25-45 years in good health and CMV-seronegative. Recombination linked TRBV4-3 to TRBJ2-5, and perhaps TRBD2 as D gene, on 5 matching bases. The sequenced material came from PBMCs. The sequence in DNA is TGCGCCAGCAGCCTCAGCGGAACCCAAGAGACCCAGTACTTC. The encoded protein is CASSLSGTQETQYF.